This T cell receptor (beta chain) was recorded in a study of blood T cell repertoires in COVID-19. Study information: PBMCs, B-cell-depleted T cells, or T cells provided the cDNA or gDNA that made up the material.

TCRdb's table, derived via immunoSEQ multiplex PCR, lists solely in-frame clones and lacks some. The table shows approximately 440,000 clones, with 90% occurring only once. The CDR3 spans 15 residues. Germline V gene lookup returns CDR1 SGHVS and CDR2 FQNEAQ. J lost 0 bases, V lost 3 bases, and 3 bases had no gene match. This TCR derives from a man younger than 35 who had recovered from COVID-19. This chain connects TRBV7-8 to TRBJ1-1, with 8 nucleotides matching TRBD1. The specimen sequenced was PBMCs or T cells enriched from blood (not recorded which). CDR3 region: CASSLGTGLNTEAFF. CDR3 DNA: TGTGCCAGCAGCTTGGGGACAGGATTGAACACTGAAGCTTTCTTT.